These 23 T cell receptor beta chains originate from one sample sequenced in a study of T cells after yellow fever vaccination. One entry per CDR3 protein, called by TCRdb with MiXCR from the 5' RACE reads. This table has approximately 510,000 distinct CDR3 sequences, just over 20% appearing once. The specimen comprised PBMCs, sampled around 3 weeks after the first yellow fever vaccination. The receptors were sampled from a man younger than 35 who received the YFV17D yellow fever vaccine.

The rearrangement uses TRBV20-1 and TRBJ2-3, with D perhaps matching TRBD1 (5 bases). V was shortened by 3 bases and J by 4 bases, with 8 bases between the two germline ends. Germline V gene lookup returns CDR1 DFQATT and CDR2 SNEGSKA (reference sequence). The CDR3 runs 12 residues. Here the CDR3 DNA reads TGCAGTGCTAGGCCAGGGTCAGATACGCAGTATTTT. Translated, it gives CSARPGSDTQYF.

The rearrangement joins TRBV6-1 to TRBJ1-3, with D uncertain. This CDR3 contains 14 residues. Germline loops: CDR1 MNHNS, CDR2 SASEGT. V shed 5 bases and J shed 0 bases, with 8 bases lying between them. CDR3 residues: CASSKWGSGNTIYF. The CDR3 DNA is TGTGCCAGCAGTAAATGGGGCTCTGGAAACACCATATATTTT.

This clonotype was detected ten times or more. This sequence joins TRBV7-9 and TRBJ1-2, with unresolved D. Germline V lookup: CDR1 SEHNR, CDR2 FQNEAQ (reference sequence). The V end lost 5 bases, the J end lost 1 base, and 8 bases lay between the germline ends. CDR3 size: 13 residues. The CDR3 DNA sequence: TGTGCCAGCAGCCTTACGGATAACTATGGCTACACCTTC. This gives the protein CASSLTDNYGYTF.

This clonotype was counted a few times. This chain uses TRBV2 with TRBJ2-7; D is undetermined. The CDR3 has 13 amino acids. CDR1 and CDR2 (germline): SNHLY, FYNNEI. Trimming removed 7 bases at V and 3 bases at J, with 13 bases between. DNA for the CDR3: TGTGCCAGCACCGCAAAATGGAGCTACGAGCAGTACGTC. Protein sequence: CASTAKWSYEQYV.

This clonotype occurred many times. The CDR3 loop is CASSYSLQGPGYGYTF. The CDR3 bases are TGTGCCAGCAGTTACTCACTACAGGGGCCGGGCTATGGCTACACCTTC. The genes are TRBV6-5 and TRBJ1-2, with 7 positions matching TRBD1. The junction had 8 bases not matched to a gene; V was cut back by 0 bases and J by 4 bases. CDR3 length: 16 residues. The germline CDR1 and CDR2 sequences are MNHEY and SVGAGI.

The gene calls are TRBV14 and TRBJ2-3, with 8 bases identical to TRBD2. The CDR3 extends over 16 amino acids. After removal of 4 bases from V and 0 bases from J, the junction contained 6 bases not matched to a gene. The germline gives CDR1 SGHDN, CDR2 FVKESK. The CDR3 here is CASSPYSGASTDTQYF. The CDR3 nucleotides are TGTGCCAGCAGCCCCTATAGCGGGGCTAGCACAGATACGCAGTATTTT.

The gene calls are TRBV7-6 and TRBJ1-1; D gene uncertain. Deletions cut 1 base from V and 7 bases from J, with 16 bases between. This CDR3 has 15 amino acids. Germline V CDR1 and CDR2: SGHVS, FNYEAQ. CDR3 loop: CASSLEAGGGGEAFF. In DNA, the CDR3 is TGTGCCAGCAGCTTAGAGGCGGGCGGTGGCGGTGAAGCTTTCTTT.

The V gene is TRBV5-1, the J gene TRBJ2-1; 10 positions match TRBD1. The junction had 6 bases not matched to a gene; V was cut back by 4 bases and J by 5 bases. CDR1 and CDR2 from the germline V gene are SGHRS and YFSETQ. There are 15 residues in the CDR3. CDR3 coding DNA: TGCGCCAGCAGCCCGAGGACAGGGGGACACAATGAGCAGTTCTTC. Translating gives CASSPRTGGHNEQFF. Looking up the rest from reference TRBV5-1 and TRBJ2-1 gives the full variable domain: KAGVTQTPRYLIKTRGQQVTLSCSPISGHRSVSWYQQTPGQGLQFLFEYFSETQRNKGNFPGRFSGRQFSNSRSEMNVSTLELGDSALYLCASSPRTGGHNEQFFGPGTRLTVL.

The chain employs TRBV9 and TRBJ2-6; D could derive from TRBD1 or TRBD2 (5 bases each). Germline CDR1 reads SGDLS; CDR2 reads YYNGEE. The CDR3 extends over 16 amino acids. Trimming took 4 bases from V and 0 from J, leaving 11 bases between them. The DNA of the CDR3 is TGTGCCAGCAGCCGAGGGGTAGACTCTGGGGCCAACGTCCTGACTTTC. Protein sequence: CASSRGVDSGANVLTF.

This clonotype appeared a few times. The V gene is TRBV28, the J gene TRBJ2-5; no clear D gene. CDR1 and CDR2 from the germline V gene are MDHEN and SYDVKM. V was clipped by 6 bases and J by 4 bases, with 9 bases between them. The CDR3 is 12 residues long. The CDR3 loop reads CASSLQPETQYF. The CDR3 DNA reads TGTGCCAGCAGCCTGCAACCAGAGACCCAGTACTTC.

The chain recombines TRBV6-1 with TRBJ2-2; D possibly matches TRBD1 or TRBD2 (5 bases each). Trimming stripped 6 bases from V and 0 bases from J, with 14 bases between. The CDR3 contains 16 residues. Germline CDR1 MNHNS, CDR2 SASEGT. The CDR3 region is CASRKEGTANTGELFF. The CDR3 DNA is TGTGCCAGCAGGAAAGAAGGGACGGCGAACACCGGGGAGCTGTTTTTT.

This sequence joins TRBV6-1 and TRBJ1-6; perhaps TRBD1 as D (5 bases). V dropped 7 bases and J dropped 0 bases, with 13 bases sitting between them. CDR3 length: 16 amino acids. Germline V CDR1 and CDR2: MNHNS, SASEGT. CDR3 residues: CASNPTVRSYNSPLHF. The DNA for the CDR3 is TGTGCCAGCAACCCGACAGTCCGCTCCTATAATTCACCCCTCCACTTT.

This chain joins TRBV15 and TRBJ1-1; D is ambiguous. V shed 1 base and J shed 5 bases, with 14 bases lying between them. This CDR3 is built from 15 residues. CDR1 and CDR2 (germline): LNHNV, YYDKDF (reference sequence). The CDR3 bases are TGTGCCACCAGCAGAGGGGTGGGCTCTGTAACTGAAGCTTTCTTT. Encoded protein: CATSRGVGSVTEAFF.

The table lists this clonotype with a few counts. The gene calls are TRBV7-6 and TRBJ2-4; 9 nucleotides line up with TRBD2. Looked up from germline, CDR1 is SGHVS and CDR2 is FNYEAQ. There are 18 residues in the CDR3. The junction had 16 bases not matched to a gene; V was cut back by 7 bases and J by 3 bases. The CDR3 DNA sequence: TGTGCCAGCACCTTTCCTAATAGCGGGGGTGGGAACAAAAACATTCAGTACTTC. Translating gives CASTFPNSGGGNKNIQYF.

This clonotype showed up just a few times. The chain links TRBV5-1 to TRBJ1-1; 9 nucleotides align to TRBD1. This CDR3 region has 14 residues. CDR1 SGHRS and CDR2 YFSETQ come from the germline V gene. The V gene end was trimmed by 2 bases and the J gene end by 5 bases; junction bases not matched to a gene: 4. The CDR3 reads CASSLPTGGTEAFF. For the CDR3, the DNA is TGCGCCAGCAGCTTACCGACAGGGGGGACTGAAGCTTTCTTT.

There are a few counts of this clonotype. The genes are TRBV5-1 and TRBJ2-3; D is unresolved. This CDR3 has 15 amino acids. In germline, CDR1 is SGHRS, CDR2 YFSETQ. Between the trimmed V and J ends, which lost 0 bases and 2 bases, there was a span of 10 bases. CDR3 region: CASSLAVRPTDTQYF. In DNA form, the CDR3 reads TGCGCCAGCAGCTTGGCGGTTAGACCCACAGATACGCAGTATTTT. Using reference TRBV5-1 and TRBJ2-3 for the parts outside the CDR3, the full variable domain is KAGVTQTPRYLIKTRGQQVTLSCSPISGHRSVSWYQQTPGQGLQFLFEYFSETQRNKGNFPGRFSGRQFSNSRSEMNVSTLELGDSALYLCASSLAVRPTDTQYFGPGTRLTVL.

This clonotype was found a few times. V gene TRBV19 combines with J gene TRBJ2-5; D is unclear. This CDR3 is built from 12 residues. V was shortened by 10 bases and J by 4 bases, with 13 bases between the two germline ends. CDR1 and CDR2 (germline): LNHDA, SQIVND (reference sequence). CDR3 sequence: CATSLGGETQYF. For the CDR3, the DNA is TGTGCCACCTCCCTAGGTGGAGAGACCCAGTACTTC.

The chain links TRBV11-3 to TRBJ2-1; a possible D gene is TRBD1 (6 bases). The CDR3 extends over 16 amino acids. Germline V gene lookup returns CDR1 SGHNT and CDR2 YENEEA. The ends were cut back, 4 bases at V and 7 bases at J, with 20 bases in the middle. CDR3 amino acids: CASSSRSTGNANEQFF. Here the CDR3 DNA reads TGTGCCAGCAGCTCCCGATCAACAGGGAACGCAAATGAGCAGTTCTTC.

The sample holds a few counts of this clonotype. This rearrangement joins TRBV9 to TRBJ1-1; unclear D gene. The CDR3 runs 15 residues. The germline CDR1 and CDR2 sequences are SGDLS and YYNGEE. Trimming removed 3 bases at V and 2 bases at J, with 14 bases between. The CDR3 protein is CASSALDGSNTEAFF. The CDR3 region has the DNA TGTGCCAGCAGCGCACTGGACGGATCTAACACTGAAGCTTTCTTT. Filled out from reference TRBV9 and TRBJ1-1, the complete variable domain reads DSGVTQTPKHLITATGQRVTLRCSPRSGDLSVYWYQQSLDQGLQFLIQYYNGEERAKGNILERFSAQQFPDLHSELNLSSLELGDSALYFCASSALDGSNTEAFFGQGTRLTVV.

The V gene is TRBV9, the J gene TRBJ2-7; 7 bases are a match to TRBD1. This CDR3 is 15 amino acids long. Germline lookup yields CDR1 SGDLS and CDR2 YYNGEE. Germline trimming cut 0 bases from V and 6 bases from J; bases unmatched to any gene: 9. The CDR3 here is CASSVGPAGGSEQYF. The CDR3 coding sequence is TGTGCCAGCAGCGTAGGTCCAGCAGGGGGTAGCGAGCAGTACTTC.

J is TRBJ2-2 and V is TRBV24-1; tentatively, D is TRBD1 (6 bases). The CDR3 extends over 15 amino acids. From germline, CDR1 is KGHDR and CDR2 SFDVKD. V lost 6 bases, J lost 5 bases, and 15 bases lay in between. CDR3 protein: CATSTMLQGTGELFF. The CDR3 DNA reads TGTGCCACCAGTACGATGTTACAGGGAACCGGGGAGCTGTTTTTT.

The chain employs TRBV25-1 and TRBJ2-3, with TRBD1 matching 8 bases. This CDR3 spans 17 amino acids. The germline V gene encodes CDR1 MGHDK and CDR2 SYGVNS. V lost 4 bases, J lost 4 bases, and 13 bases stayed unmatched. The CDR3: CASSANPRDRTADTQYF. The CDR3 nucleotides are TGTGCCAGCAGTGCCAACCCCCGGGACAGGACCGCAGATACGCAGTATTTT.

V gene TRBV20-1 combines with J gene TRBJ2-2, with 7 bases fitting TRBD2. This CDR3 has 15 amino acids. From germline, CDR1 is DFQATT and CDR2 SNEGSKA (reference sequence). Trimming took 6 bases from V and 7 from J; bases not matched to a gene: 14. The CDR3 spells CSARPRDYLNGELFF. In DNA form, the CDR3 reads TGCAGTGCGCGACCCCGGGACTACCTAAACGGGGAGCTGTTTTTT.